The rows below give T cell receptor beta chains drawn from one sample of a study of sequential checkpoint blockade in melanoma. This table comes from immunoSEQ multiplex PCR, and its TCRdb copy is limited to in-frame clones, with some not included. Of about 25,000 clones listed, 77% are singletons. The source material was CD8+ T cells sorted from blood (inferred from file names), sampled from a patient given nivolumab and ipilimumab in sequence. The receptors stem from a human donor with melanoma. The CDR3 runs from the conserved cysteine through the conserved F or W. D genes are given only for firm matches. A clone size is listed for some rows: how often the clone was seen (once, few, many), or a class if it is expanded.

D gene,clone size,V gene,J gene,CDR3 protein,CDR3 DNA
NA,NA,TRBV20-1,TRBJ1-2,CSVRPSGGYTF,TGCAGTGTCAGACCTTCAGGAGGCTACACCTTC
NA,few,TRBV29-1,TRBJ2-3,CSVEGGGGGTDTQYF,TGCAGCGTTGAAGGCGGCGGAGGGGGCACAGATACGCAGTATTTT
NA,NA,TRBV9,TRBJ2-2,CASNPGSGTGELFF,TGTGCCAGCAACCCAGGGTCGGGCACCGGGGAGCTGTTTTTT
NA,NA,TRBV13,TRBJ2-7,CASSSFGDGSYEQYF,TGTGCCAGCAGCTCCTTCGGAGACGGATCCTACGAGCAGTACTTC
NA,NA,TRBV15,TRBJ2-3,CATSRVQGTDTQYF,TGTGCCACCAGCAGAGTGCAGGGCACAGATACGCAGTATTTT
NA,NA,TRBV4-1,TRBJ2-3,CASSHAQVITDTQYF,TGCGCCAGCAGCCACGCCCAGGTTATCACAGATACGCAGTATTTT
TRBD1,NA,TRBV29-1,TRBJ2-7,CSATGQGGNEQYF,TGCAGCGCCACGGGACAGGGGGGGAACGAGCAGTACTTC
NA,NA,TRBV7-9,TRBJ2-1,CASSPRFGTSTNEQFF,TGTGCCAGCAGTCCAAGATTCGGGACTTCTACCAATGAGCAGTTCTTC
NA,NA,TRBV6-5,TRBJ2-2,CASSTWTVNTGELFF,TGTGCCAGCAGTACCTGGACAGTCAACACCGGGGAGCTGTTTTTT
TRBD2,NA,TRBV9,TRBJ2-5,CASSATSEETQYF,TGTGCCAGCAGCGCGACTAGCGAAGAGACCCAGTACTTC
NA,NA,TRBV29-1,TRBJ2-1,CSVPANEQFF,TGCAGCGTTCCAGCGAATGAGCAGTTCTTC
NA,NA,TRBV6-1,TRBJ1-6,CASTGNPPLHF,TGTGCCAGTACAGGGAATCCACCCCTCCACTTT
NA,NA,TRBV5-1,TRBJ1-1,CASSLGQTGVSENLNTEAFF,TGCGCCAGCAGCTTAGGCCAAACCGGGGTATCGGAAAACCTGAACACTGAAGCTTTCTTT
NA,once,TRBV7-9,TRBJ2-7,CASRAGTTYEQYF,TGTGCCAGCAGGGCCGGGACAACCTACGAGCAGTACTTC
TRBD2,NA,TRBV5-1,TRBJ2-2,CASSLSGTSGDPRTGELFF,TGCGCCAGCAGCTTGTCCGGGACTAGCGGGGACCCGAGGACCGGGGAGCTGTTTTTT
NA,NA,TRBV28,TRBJ2-3,CASSRGMGTDTQYF,TGTGCCAGCTCCAGGGGAATGGGCACAGATACGCAGTATTTT
NA,NA,TRBV11-2,TRBJ1-1,CASSESQLNTEAFF,TGTGCCAGCAGCGAATCACAGCTGAACACTGAAGCTTTCTTT
TRBD2,NA,TRBV5-8,TRBJ2-3,CASSPRLAGDWNVWDTQYF,TGTGCCAGCAGCCCCCGCCTAGCGGGAGATTGGAACGTTTGGGATACGCAGTATTTT
TRBD1,once,TRBV4-3,TRBJ2-2,CASSQRTGSGELFF,TGCGCCAGCAGCCAAAGGACAGGCAGCGGGGAGCTGTTTTTT
TRBD1,NA,TRBV5-6,TRBJ1-5,CASSWGRGDQPQHF,TGTGCCAGCAGCTGGGGCAGGGGGGATCAGCCCCAGCATTTT
TRBD1,NA,TRBV9,TRBJ1-2,CASSPAPRGAGNYGYTF,TGTGCCAGCAGCCCAGCCCCCAGGGGGGCCGGCAACTATGGCTACACCTTC
NA,medium-sized,TRBV30,TRBJ1-1,CAWSPGVGNTEAFF,TGTGCCTGGAGTCCGGGGGTGGGGAACACTGAAGCTTTCTTT
TRBD2,NA,TRBV7-9,TRBJ2-7,CASSKDSGGLEQYF,TGTGCCAGCAGCAAAGACTCGGGAGGGCTCGAGCAGTACTTC
TRBD2,NA,TRBV4-2,TRBJ2-2,CASSQESGGSTGELFF,TGTGCCAGCAGCCAAGAATCGGGAGGGAGCACCGGGGAGCTGTTTTTT